The 2 T cell receptor beta chains given below trace back to one sample, sequenced in a study of graft-versus-host responses after intestinal transplantation. Their recognized antigens are unknown. Sequenced by immunoSEQ multiplex PCR; TCRdb stores in-frame clones only, minus some. The sample lists just under 85,000 clones, 75% to 95% occurring once. Sequencing used unstimulated CD8+ T cells sorted from spleen or lymph node cells, obtained before transplant. The receptors derive from a human donor who was the organ donor for an intestinal transplant.

V is TRBV5-1 and J is TRBJ2-7; TRBD2 matches at 7 bases. Trimming cost V 4 bases and J 0 bases; bases outside gene matches: 4. There are 14 residues in the CDR3. Germline assignment: CDR1 SGHRS and CDR2 YFSETQ. CDR3 protein: CASSQAGTSYEQYF. The DNA of the CDR3 is TGCGCCAGCAGCCAAGCGGGAACCTCCTACGAGCAGTACTTC.

This rearrangement joins TRBV5-5 to TRBJ2-3, with D perhaps matching TRBD2 (5 bases). Between the trimmed V and J ends, which lost 0 bases and 0 bases, there was a span of 11 bases. This CDR3 has 16 residues. CDR1 and CDR2 (germline): SGHKS, YYEKEE (reference sequence). The CDR3 loop is CASSLVRLASTDTQYF. CDR3 coding DNA: TGTGCCAGCAGCTTGGTCCGGCTAGCTAGCACAGATACGCAGTATTTT.